A selection of T cell receptor beta chains follows, all from one sample in a study of shared clonotypes between healthy human individuals. The protocol was immunoSEQ multiplex PCR, while the TCRdb copy is restricted to in-frame clones and leaves out a portion. Among 950,000 to 1,300,000 clones listed, approximately 70% were seen once. The sample comprised memory CD4+ T cells sorted from blood. These receptors originate from a man between 18 and 35 years old in good health. Both conserved end residues are part of each CDR3.

TRBV6-1	TRBJ2-5	CASREQVWETQYF
TRBV2	TRBJ2-3	CASSEWGGPDTQYF
TRBV14	TRBJ1-5	CASSHQPQHF
TRBV28	TRBJ2-6	CASSASLTGANVLTF
TRBV5-4	TRBJ1-3	CASSLWQGAGNTIYF
TRBV5-6	TRBJ1-6	CASSLGGSSYNSPLHF
TRBV2	TRBJ2-1	CASSLDISEQFF
TRBV5-1	TRBJ1-1	CASNHAEVGTEAFF
TRBV28	TRBJ2-5	CASSLTHPQYF
TRBV19	TRBJ2-7	CASTRDRAAYEQYF
TRBV6-5	TRBJ2-7	CASRALAGVSEQYF
TRBV5-4	TRBJ2-7	CASSIWDTVYEQYF
TRBV14	TRBJ2-7	CASSRPGVGSYEQYF
TRBV27	TRBJ2-1	CASSGPSGSYNEQFF
TRBV28	TRBJ2-7	CASSGGDREYEQYF
TRBV4-1	TRBJ2-1	CASSQERASGSRRNEQFF
TRBV5-1	TRBJ2-5	CASSLVGGSVETQYF
TRBV19	TRBJ2-3	CASTNGVTDTQYF
TRBV15	TRBJ1-5	CATSREDGNQPQHF
TRBV19	TRBJ2-6	CASSIGGGANVLTF
TRBV6-1	TRBJ2-7	CASSESKWAGQTYEQYF
TRBV7-8	TRBJ1-1	CASSSEGRQNTEAFF
TRBV18	TRBJ2-5	CASSPRTGLETQYF
TRBV7-8	TRBJ2-3	CASSLVGGRHTDTQYF
TRBV7-3	TRBJ2-5	CASSLGQAGETQYF
TRBV27	TRBJ1-5	CASCPSQGGRQPQHF
TRBV30	TRBJ1-5	CAWSAGLSNQPQHF
TRBV18	TRBJ1-2	CASSPRESEGYTF
TRBV9	TRBJ1-1	CASSGLPGRNTEAFF
TRBV7-2	TRBJ2-3	CASTKTDTQYF
TRBV7-2	TRBJ1-3	CASSQGQSLAGNTIYF
TRBV2	TRBJ2-3	CASRTLGGTDTQYF
TRBV10-3	TRBJ2-3	CAISEGYVAGEKQGTDTQYF
TRBV6-1	TRBJ2-5	CASGLGTRLQETQYF
TRBV5-1	TRBJ2-7	CASSLSGTGRDEQYF
TRBV7-2	TRBJ2-5	CASRHQMEETQYF
TRBV6-1	TRBJ2-7	CASTAAGGSAYEQYF
TRBV19	TRBJ1-3	CATRTGVNTIYF
TRBV30	TRBJ1-2	CAWSRNYGYTF
TRBV20-1	TRBJ1-1	CSAVLVTEAFF
TRBV10-3	TRBJ1-4	CAISAGTANEKLFF
TRBV6-1	TRBJ1-1	CASSGDTLRAFF
TRBV27	TRBJ1-1	CASSQQGTGTEAFF
TRBV30	TRBJ1-6	CAWRAGSSTNSPLHF
TRBV5-6	TRBJ1-5	CASSLGLGQGSNQPQHF
TRBV13	TRBJ2-3	CASRRYSGGYDTQYF
TRBV6-5	TRBJ1-2	CASSYADRPLDGYTF
TRBV28	TRBJ2-7	CASSLGGSQVNEQYF
TRBV19	TRBJ1-6	CASSTTIGQGSNSPLHF
TRBV28	TRBJ1-5	CASSSAWQPQHF
TRBV30	TRBJ2-3	CAWSSRLAGNTDTQYF
TRBV2	TRBJ2-3	CASSFSFATDTQYF
TRBV5-4	TRBJ1-4	CASSLEQGANEKLFF
TRBV6-5	TRBJ1-6	CASSYSDSGAGSPLHF